The T cell receptor beta chain under discussion was sequenced for a study of cytomegalovirus exposure and HLA in healthy donors. Study overall: A data release that came early held approximately 92 million unique TCRs from HLA-typed donors. General study findings and limits: Prior analysis indicated that the majority of TCR beta V segments exhibited productivity approximately 90% or approximately 30% of the time.

CDR1 and CDR2 (germline): LNHDA, SQIVND (reference sequence). The CDR3 sequence is 14 residues long. V was pared by 6 bases and J by 0 bases, with 4 bases of the junction left unmatched. Turning to this clone: Its antigen is not identified.

The PCR used 60 Vbeta and 13 Jbeta primers. Produced via immunoSEQ multiplex PCR; TCRdb's table is partial and in-frame only. The data show 100,000 to 150,000 clones, more than 65% seen once. The chain links TRBV19 to TRBJ1-1; 7 bases map to TRBD1. The sequence was obtained from a male donor in good health and CMV-seropositive. The sample consisted of PBMCs. For the CDR3, the DNA is TGTGCCAGTAGGGGGACAGTCCTGAACACTGAAGCTTTCTTT. It encodes CASRGTVLNTEAFF. Supplemented by reference TRBV19 and TRBJ1-1, the full variable domain reads DGGITQSPKYLFRKEGQNVTLSCEQNLNHDAMYWYRQDPGQGLRLIYYSQIVNDFQKGDIAEGYSVSREKKESFPLTVTSAQKNPTAFYLCASRGTVLNTEAFFGQGTRLTVV.